The 16 T cell receptor beta chains reported below all come from one sample, sequenced in a study of vaccination effects on CD4 cells after COVID-19 (dated by TCRdb to between 2020 and 2023). Their antigens remain unidentified. In the ViraFEST assay, PBMC were stimulated with viral peptide pools, and antigen-specific CD4+ T cell clonotypes were then identified by expansion using TCR sequencing. After less than 13 days of culture, CD4+ T cells were isolated with the EasySep CD4+ T cell isolation kit. Healthy vaccine recipients had no prior SARS-CoV-2 infection, confirmed by negative nucleocapsid antibodies before and after vaccination. The method was the immunoSEQ multiplex PCR assay. This is the immuneACCESS table as TCRdb keeps it, with only in-frame sequences that have V and J called. A part of the clones is gone; compared with another copy, unresolved V genes explain less than half, and the rest is unexplained. Here the sample has about 68,000 clones; 80% occur a single time. The ten largest clones take up 12% of the sample.

Sample: CD4+ T cells from PBMCs cultured with SARS-CoV-2 spike peptides, taken before COVID-19 vaccination. This specimen's cell subset or site label, interpreted: SARS-CoV-2 spike overlapping peptide pool stimulation. The source is a human donor who received a COVID-19 vaccine.

The chain couples TRBV5-1 to TRBJ1-2; 7 bases are a match to TRBD1. V was clipped by 4 bases and J by 0 bases; unmatched bases: 6. Germline V gene data show CDR1 as SGHRS and CDR2 as YFSETQ. The length of the CDR3 is 15 residues. In nucleotides, the CDR3 is TGCGCCAGCAGCCCCGCCGGGACAGCTAACTATGGCTACACCTTC. This translates into CASSPAGTANYGYTF.

The chain is built from TRBV7-8 and TRBJ2-7, with D unclear. Deletions cut 2 bases from V and 5 bases from J, with 7 bases between. Germline V gene lookup returns CDR1 SGHVS and CDR2 FQNEAQ. The CDR3 is 12 amino acids. The CDR3 nucleotides read TGTGCCAGCAGCTTAACTACCCACGAGCAGTACGTC. It codes for CASSLTTHEQYV.

There are a few counts of this clone. CDR3 DNA sequence: TGTGCCAGCAGCTTATTTTCGGGGTCCCCCTACGAGCAGTACGTC. This sequence encodes CASSLFSGSPYEQYV. V is TRBV7-8 and J is TRBJ2-7; possible D gene TRBD2, 5 bases. Germline CDR1 SGHVS, CDR2 FQNEAQ. The CDR3 loop spans 15 amino acids. The germline V and J ends were trimmed by 2 bases and 2 bases, with 13 bases remaining between them.

The rearrangement joins TRBV4-1 to TRBJ1-2; TRBD1 aligns across 9 bases. CDR3 length: 16 residues. Germline V gene data show CDR1 as MGHRA and CDR2 as YSYEKL. After removal of 3 bases from V and 5 bases from J, the junction contained 10 bases not matched to a gene. As DNA, the CDR3 is TGCGCCAGCAGCCAGACCCGGTTGGACAGGGGATATGGCTACACCTTC. Its translation is CASSQTRLDRGYGYTF.

The chain has TRBV6-1 and TRBJ2-1, with 9 bases identical to TRBD1. Germline CDR1 and CDR2: MNHNS and SASEGT. V trimming: 2 bases; J trimming: 10 bases; junction bases outside the gene matches: 12. This CDR3 comprises 16 residues. CDR3 DNA sequence: TGTGCCAGCAGTGAAAAACCCGGGACAGGGTCAGGAGAGCAGTTCTTC. It is translated as CASSEKPGTGSGEQFF.

The chain recombines TRBV7-2 with TRBJ2-6; D not certain. Deletions cut 7 bases from V and 2 bases from J, with 9 bases between. CDR1 SGHTA and CDR2 FQGNSA come from the germline V gene. The CDR3 covers 14 residues. CDR3 sequence: CASNGEAGANVLTF. The CDR3 DNA is TGTGCCAGCAATGGCGAGGCTGGGGCCAACGTCCTGACTTTC.

This chain connects TRBV19 to TRBJ2-5, with D perhaps TRBD1 (6 bases). The CDR3 is 11 amino acids. Trimming took off 6 bases at V and 5 bases at J, with 7 bases between the two ends. CDR1 is LNHDA, CDR2 SQIVND, per germline (reference sequence). The CDR3 coding sequence is TGTGCCAGTAGGGGGGCGGAGACCCAGTACTTC. This sequence encodes CASRGAETQYF.

This chain links TRBV18 with TRBJ1-2; TRBD1 agrees at 12 bases. V shed 3 bases, J shed 6 bases, and the junction held 17 bases outside the gene matches. This CDR3 comprises 19 residues. Germline CDR1 and CDR2: KGHSH and LQKENI. CDR3 sequence: CASSPRLPGQGARRDGYTF. In DNA form, the CDR3 reads TGTGCCAGCTCACCCAGACTGCCGGGACAGGGGGCCCGAAGGGATGGCTACACCTTC.

The chain joins TRBV6-5 to TRBJ1-2; TRBD1 is a possible D gene (6 bases). Between the trimmed V and J ends, which lost 6 bases and 0 bases, there was a span of 14 bases. CDR1 and CDR2 from the germline V gene are MNHEY and SVGAGI. This CDR3 is built from 15 residues. DNA for the CDR3: TGTGCCAGCAGCACTATCAGGGGAGCTAACTATGGCTACACCTTC. This encodes CASSTIRGANYGYTF.

The J gene is TRBJ1-6, the V gene TRBV11-2; D is undetermined. Germline lookup yields CDR1 SGHAT and CDR2 FQNNGV. The V end lost 1 base, the J end lost 9 bases, and 13 bases lay between the germline ends. The CDR3 extends over 15 amino acids. The CDR3 is CASSLVGGGSSPLHF. CDR3 sequence (DNA): TGTGCCAGCAGCTTAGTGGGCGGAGGGAGTTCACCCCTCCACTTT.

The table lists this clone with a few counts. The CDR3: CASSDRVNSPLHF. The CDR3, as DNA: TGTGCCAGCAGCGACAGGGTTAATTCACCCCTCCACTTT. The chain is built from TRBV6-5 and TRBJ1-6; 7 positions agree with TRBD1. The CDR3 covers 13 residues. CDR1 is MNHEY, CDR2 SVGAGI, per germline. V lost 6 bases and J lost 6; bases outside the gene matches: 2.

The rearrangement uses TRBV3-1 (or the pseudogene TRBV3-2) and TRBJ2-7; 9 bases match TRBD2. Germline loops: CDR1 LGHDT, CDR2 YNNKEL (reference sequence). Germline trimming cut 2 bases from V and 6 bases from J; bases unmatched to any gene: 2. This CDR3 is built from 13 residues. CDR3 protein: CASSQNSGGEQYV. CDR3 DNA: TGTGCCAGCAGCCAAAATAGCGGGGGCGAGCAGTACGTC.

The sample holds a few counts of this clone. This chain links TRBV7-9 with TRBJ1-2; TRBD1 matches at 7 bases. This CDR3 is 13 amino acids long. The germline V gene has CDR1 SEHNR and CDR2 FQNEAQ (reference sequence). Unmatched junction bases numbered 5, after V lost 7 bases and J lost 3 bases. The chain's CDR3 is CASTTGTDYGYTF. DNA of the CDR3: TGTGCCAGCACCACAGGGACAGACTATGGCTACACCTTC.

The chain uses TRBV4-1 and TRBJ1-2; D is unresolved. The CDR3 sequence is 13 residues long. The V end was cut by 1 base, the J end by 3 bases, with 6 bases between. CDR1 is MGHRA, CDR2 YSYEKL, per germline. The CDR3 here is CASSQVADYGYTF. The CDR3, as DNA: TGCGCCAGCAGCCAAGTAGCAGACTATGGCTACACCTTC.

This chain connects TRBV5-1 to TRBJ2-2, with D possibly being TRBD2 (6 bases). This CDR3 is 19 amino acids long. V was shortened by 0 bases and J by 1 base, with 19 bases between the two germline ends. Per the germline V gene, CDR1 is SGHRS and CDR2 is YFSETQ. This CDR3 is CASSLGVPGRGLNTGELFF. As DNA, the CDR3 is TGCGCCAGCAGCTTGGGGGTGCCGGGACGGGGGTTGAACACCGGGGAGCTGTTTTTT.

This clone has a handful of counts. The gene calls are TRBV4-1 and TRBJ2-3; a possible D gene is TRBD1 (6 bases). V shed 0 bases and J shed 3 bases, with 19 bases lying between them. CDR3 length equals 18 residues. CDR1 and CDR2 from the germline V gene are MGHRA and YSYEKL. The CDR3 nucleotides read TGCGCCAGCAGCCAAGATAGTGTCGACAGGCGACCGACAGATACGCAGTATTTT. Protein: CASSQDSVDRRPTDTQYF.